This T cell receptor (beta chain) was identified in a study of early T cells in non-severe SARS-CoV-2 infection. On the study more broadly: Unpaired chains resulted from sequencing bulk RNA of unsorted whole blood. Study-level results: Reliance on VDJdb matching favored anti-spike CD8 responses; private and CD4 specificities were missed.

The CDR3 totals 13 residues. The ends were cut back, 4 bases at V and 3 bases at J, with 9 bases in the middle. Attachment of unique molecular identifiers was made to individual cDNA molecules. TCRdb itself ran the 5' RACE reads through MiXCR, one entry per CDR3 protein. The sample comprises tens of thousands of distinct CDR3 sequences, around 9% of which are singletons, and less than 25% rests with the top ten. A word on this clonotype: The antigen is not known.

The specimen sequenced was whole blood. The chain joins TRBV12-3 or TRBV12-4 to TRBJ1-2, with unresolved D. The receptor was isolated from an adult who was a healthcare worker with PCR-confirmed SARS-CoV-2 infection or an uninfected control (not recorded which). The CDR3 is CASSSREDYGYTF. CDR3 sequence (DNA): TGTGCCAGCAGTTCCCGGGAGGACTATGGCTACACCTTC.